This entry concerns a single T cell receptor beta chain. Authors' methods: Amplification of reference gene primers was used by the study to estimate nucleated cell counts. Sequencing used immunoSEQ multiplex PCR; TCRdb keeps in-frame clones, though not all of them. V and J calls and clone size follow that table, whereas D and trimming were derived from the DNA. The sample shows hundreds of thousands of clones, around nine tenths of them seen only once. The record originates from a study of blood T cell repertoires in COVID-19. Study-wide context: Sites across the United States, Italy and Spain contributed samples from acute and convalescent COVID-19.

The study assigned cohorts using participant-reported clinical history. The study counted Cohort 3 donors as recovered given two negative PCRs, clearance, or symptom resolution. This CDR3 region has 13 residues. The trim removed 6 bases at V and 2 bases at J, leaving 4 bases unmatched. Germline V gene lookup returns CDR1 MNHEY and CDR2 SMNVEV (reference sequence). The chain uses TRBV27 and TRBJ2-7; 7 bases match TRBD1. This TCR derives from a woman between 40 and 50 years old who had recovered from COVID-19. Sequenced sample: PBMCs or T cells enriched from blood (not recorded which). The CDR3 spells CASSPTGPYEQYF. For the CDR3, the DNA is TGTGCCAGCAGCCCGACAGGGCCCTACGAGCAGTACTTC.